This T cell receptor beta chain was documented in a study of neurological immune-mediated disorders. This clonotype was found a few times. Its target is unknown. Synthesis of cDNA was carried out by template-switch 5'RACE. The reaction used 10-nucleotide random UMIs. TCRdb itself ran the 5' RACE reads through MiXCR, one entry per CDR3 protein. The sample yields about 62,000 distinct CDR3 sequences, 3.5% to 4.5% seen once. The length of the CDR3 is 18 residues. V lost 0 bases to trimming and J lost 5 bases; unmatched junction nucleotides: 11. From germline, CDR1 is SGHDN and CDR2 FVKESK. Study observations and caveats: Phylogenetically, 18 of 34 multiple sclerosis patients' repertoires fell into one related-CDR3 cluster, a possible signature.

The rearrangement links TRBV14 to TRBJ2-2, with TRBD2 identical over 8 bases. This TCR came from a woman between 50 and 59 years old with multiple sclerosis. The sequencing input was PBMCs. CDR3 sequence (DNA): TGTGCCAGCAGCCAAGATCGCCGAGCGGGAGCATGGACCGGGGAGCTGTTTTTT. Its translation: CASSQDRRAGAWTGELFF.